One and the same sample provided the 24 T cell receptor beta chains below, sequenced in a study of blood T cell repertoires in COVID-19. Some clones are missing from TCRdb's copy, which holds only in-frame ones; the method was immunoSEQ multiplex PCR. The sample includes some 250,000 clones, roughly 80% of them seen just once. Sequences were obtained from peripheral blood. The receptors were gathered from a man in his 60s with acute or convalescent COVID-19.

J is TRBJ1-5 and V is TRBV3-1 (or the pseudogene TRBV3-2); D remains ambiguous. V was shortened by 6 bases and J by 2 bases, with 11 bases between the two germline ends. The V gene's germline CDR1 is LGHDT and CDR2 YNNKEL (reference sequence). The CDR3 is 14 amino acids. CDR3 residues: CASSYDTGNQPQHF. Written as DNA, the CDR3 is TGTGCCAGCAGTTACGACACAGGCAATCAGCCCCAGCATTTT.

The chain joins TRBV7-9 to TRBJ2-1; D not certain. This CDR3 has 14 residues. The ends were cut back, 1 base at V and 10 bases at J, with 14 bases in the middle. Germline lookup yields CDR1 SEHNR and CDR2 FQNEAQ (reference sequence). The CDR3 spells CASSLVGTLKEQFF. CDR3 nucleotides: TGTGCCAGCAGCTTAGTCGGTACCCTTAAGGAGCAGTTCTTC.

V usage is TRBV19 and J usage is TRBJ1-6, with a possible D match to TRBD1 (6 bases). Trimming stripped 6 bases from V and 8 bases from J, with 14 bases between. The CDR3 length is 14 residues. From germline, CDR1 is LNHDA and CDR2 SQIVND (reference sequence). CDR3 residues: CASRMDSFYSPLHF. CDR3 coding DNA: TGTGCCAGTAGAATGGACAGTTTTTATTCACCCCTCCACTTT.

The chain uses TRBV3-1 (or the pseudogene TRBV3-2) and TRBJ1-2; 12 bases are shared with TRBD1. CDR1 and CDR2 from the germline V gene are LGHDT and YNNKEL (reference sequence). This CDR3 contains 15 residues. Losses at the gene ends were 0 bases for V and 8 bases for J; bases not matched to a gene: 4. This chain's CDR3 is CASSQEGQGAKGYTF. Here the CDR3 DNA reads TGTGCCAGCAGCCAAGAGGGACAGGGGGCGAAAGGCTACACCTTC.

The chain uses TRBV19 and TRBJ2-3; 7 bases align to TRBD1. The CDR3 has 15 amino acids. Germline V CDR1 and CDR2: LNHDA, SQIVND (reference sequence). The V gene end was trimmed by 0 bases and the J gene end by 1 base; junction bases not matched to a gene: 1. The CDR3 spells CASSIEGTGTDTQYF. CDR3 coding DNA: TGTGCCAGTAGTATAGAAGGGACAGGCACAGATACGCAGTATTTT.

This sequence joins TRBV7-2 and TRBJ2-5; a possible D gene is TRBD2 (5 bases). Germline V CDR1 and CDR2: SGHTA, FQGNSA. V dropped 5 bases and J dropped 2 bases, with 12 bases sitting between them. The length of the CDR3 is 14 residues. This chain's CDR3 is CASSLSGLQETQYF. The CDR3 bases are TGTGCCAGCAGCCTCTCGGGGTTGCAAGAGACCCAGTACTTC.

This rearrangement joins TRBV19 to TRBJ2-2; tentatively, D is TRBD1 (6 bases). The length of the CDR3 is 14 residues. Germline V gene sequence: CDR1 LNHDA, CDR2 SQIVND (reference sequence). With 7 bases removed from V and 4 bases from J, the gap between germline ends came to 13 bases. CDR3 loop: CASNRVGVTGELFF. CDR3 nucleotides: TGTGCCAGTAACAGGGTGGGGGTCACCGGGGAGCTGTTTTTT.

This chain connects TRBV10-2 to TRBJ1-4; 12 bases fit TRBD1. This CDR3 is built from 17 residues. The V gene end was trimmed by 6 bases and the J gene end by 3 bases; junction bases not matched to a gene: 8. Germline CDR1 is WSHSY and CDR2 is SAAADI. CDR3 nucleotide sequence: TGCGCCAGCAGGGGATGGGACAGGGGGCGAGCTAATGAAAAACTGTTTTTT. As protein: CASRGWDRGRANEKLFF.

Only one count was recorded for this clone. The chain couples TRBV7-9 to TRBJ2-5, with 12 bases fitting TRBD2. With 1 base clipped from V and 0 bases from J, the junction kept 9 bases outside the gene matches. Germline V gives CDR1 SEHNR, CDR2 FQNEAQ (reference sequence). This CDR3 spans 19 amino acids. CDR3 sequence reads: CASSLGRGLAGTYQETQYF. The DNA of the CDR3 is TGTGCCAGCAGCTTAGGTAGAGGACTAGCGGGAACGTACCAAGAGACCCAGTACTTC.

This clone has a handful of counts. The rearrangement joins TRBV6-5 to TRBJ2-1; perhaps TRBD1 as D (6 bases). Deletions cut 0 bases from V and 6 bases from J, with 9 bases between. Germline-derived CDR1 and CDR2 are MNHEY and SVGAGI. CDR3 size: 14 residues. CDR3 sequence: CASSYSGGVNEQFF. Here the CDR3 DNA reads TGTGCCAGCAGTTACTCAGGGGGTGTCAATGAGCAGTTCTTC.

The chain recombines TRBV5-5 with TRBJ1-1; the D gene is possibly TRBD1 (5 bases). Germline CDR1 and CDR2: SGHKS and YYEKEE (reference sequence). The CDR3 extends over 12 amino acids. Deletions cut 1 base from V and 4 bases from J, with 5 bases between. CDR3 sequence: CASSLTGTEAFF. CDR3 sequence (DNA): TGTGCCAGCAGCTTGACAGGCACTGAAGCTTTCTTT.

The V call is TRBV5-8, the J call TRBJ1-2; 11 bases map to TRBD1. Looked up from germline, CDR1 is SGHTS and CDR2 is YDEGEE. This CDR3 is 14 amino acids long. V lost 9 bases and J lost 0; bases outside the gene matches: 4. The CDR3 sequence is CATRTGGANYGYTF. Written as DNA, the CDR3 is TGTGCCACCCGGACAGGGGGCGCTAACTATGGCTACACCTTC.

This chain joins TRBV28 and TRBJ2-1; 12 nucleotides align to TRBD1. The CDR3 has 15 residues. V gave up 3 bases and J gave up 6 bases; unmatched junction bases: 3. Germline values: CDR1 MDHEN, CDR2 SYDVKM. The CDR3 bases are TGTGCCAGCAGTTTGAGGGACAGGGGGCGCAATGAGCAGTTCTTC. Protein sequence: CASSLRDRGRNEQFF. The whole variable domain, filled in from reference TRBV28 and TRBJ2-1, reads DVKVTQSSRYLVKRTGEKVFLECVQDMDHENMFWYRQDPGLGLRLIYFSYDVKMKEKGDIPEGYSVSREKKERFSLILESASTNQTSMYLCASSLRDRGRNEQFFGPGTRLTVL.

The chain has TRBV9 and TRBJ2-3; D is uncertain. The CDR3 totals 16 residues. Looked up from germline, CDR1 is SGDLS and CDR2 is YYNGEE. V was trimmed by 0 bases and J by 0 bases, leaving 11 bases between them. CDR3 sequence (DNA): TGTGCCAGCAGCGTAGACGAGCGACCTAGCACAGATACGCAGTATTTT. This sequence encodes CASSVDERPSTDTQYF.

The V gene is TRBV7-9, the J gene TRBJ2-1; possibly TRBD2 for D (6 bases). The V and J ends lost 1 base and 4 bases respectively, with 17 bases between them. The CDR3 sequence is 17 residues long. Germline V gene data show CDR1 as SEHNR and CDR2 as FQNEAQ (reference sequence). The CDR3 loop reads CASSLGRLFRGYNEQFF. In DNA, the CDR3 is TGTGCCAGCAGCTTAGGGCGACTCTTTCGGGGGTACAATGAGCAGTTCTTC.

The sample holds a few counts of this clone. The V gene is TRBV3-1 (or the pseudogene TRBV3-2), the J gene TRBJ1-5, with D possibly TRBD1 on 5 matching bases. From germline, CDR1 is LGHDT and CDR2 YNNKEL (reference sequence). V was clipped by 1 base and J by 5 bases, with 6 bases between them. The CDR3 covers 13 residues. Written as DNA, the CDR3 is TGTGCCAGCAGCCAAGGGGACTATCAGCCCCAGCATTTT. Translated, it gives CASSQGDYQPQHF.

This clone is a singleton in its sample. The chain joins TRBV15 to TRBJ1-6; TRBD1 is a possible D gene (6 bases). V lost 1 base to trimming and J lost 9 bases, with 19 bases between them. CDR1 and CDR2 from the germline V gene are LNHNV and YYDKDF (reference sequence). This CDR3 is built from 17 residues. This CDR3 reads CATSRGRGHDRGSPLHF. In nucleotides, the CDR3 is TGTGCCACCAGCAGAGGTCGGGGACACGATAGGGGTTCACCCCTCCACTTT.

The rearrangement links TRBV5-1 to TRBJ2-2; a possible D gene is TRBD1 (6 bases). The length of the CDR3 is 15 residues. Trimming took off 4 bases at V and 4 bases at J, with 14 bases between the two ends. Germline CDR1 is SGHRS and CDR2 is YFSETQ. In DNA form, the CDR3 reads TGCGCCAGCAGCCCCTTAACAGGGACCACCGGGGAGCTGTTTTTT. It encodes CASSPLTGTTGELFF.

V usage is TRBV14 and J usage is TRBJ1-2, with 7 bases lining up with TRBD1. The CDR3 is made up of 14 amino acids. V trimming: 4 bases; J trimming: 4 bases; junction bases outside the gene matches: 6. Germline V gene sequence: CDR1 SGHDN, CDR2 FVKESK. Here the CDR3 reads CASSRAGQPYGYTF. As DNA, the CDR3 is TGTGCCAGCAGCCGCGCGGGACAGCCCTATGGCTACACCTTC.

The chain employs TRBV7-2 and TRBJ1-1; 9 positions match TRBD1. Germline loops: CDR1 SGHTA, CDR2 FQGNSA. With V trimmed by 5 bases and J by 8 bases, 6 bases remained unmatched. This CDR3 has 13 residues. As DNA, the CDR3 is TGTGCCAGCAGCCCCGACAGGGGGGGGGAAGCTTTCTTT. It translates to CASSPDRGGEAFF.

This clone came up a few times. The gene calls are TRBV7-8 and TRBJ2-2; 13 positions match TRBD2. From germline, CDR1 is SGHVS and CDR2 FQNEAQ. This CDR3 has 16 amino acids. V trimming: 5 bases; J trimming: 6 bases; junction bases outside the gene matches: 6. As DNA, the CDR3 is TGTGCCAGCAGCCTTACTAGCGGGAGGGCATCCGGGGAGCTGTTTTTT. Encoded protein: CASSLTSGRASGELFF.

V usage is TRBV5-1 and J usage is TRBJ2-2, with 10 nucleotides matching TRBD1. Germline assignment: CDR1 SGHRS and CDR2 YFSETQ. CDR3 size: 16 residues. The V segment lost 4 bases and the J segment 2 bases; nucleotides outside the gene matches: 5. As DNA, the CDR3 is TGCGCCAGCAGCCCCGGGACAGGGGCAAACACCGGGGAGCTGTTTTTT. This codes for CASSPGTGANTGELFF.

The rearrangement joins TRBV7-9 to TRBJ1-2, with 7 bases fitting TRBD1. Germline loops: CDR1 SEHNR, CDR2 FQNEAQ (reference sequence). The trim removed 2 bases at V and 3 bases at J, leaving 3 bases unmatched. The CDR3 has 14 residues. The CDR3 region has the DNA TGTGCCAGCAGCTTACTCACAGGGGACTATGGCTACACCTTC. Translating gives CASSLLTGDYGYTF.

A remark on this clone: The sample contains more than one DNA sequence encoding this CDR3. This chain joins TRBV12-3 or TRBV12-4 and TRBJ2-2, with unresolved D. CDR3 length: 12 amino acids. The ends were cut back, 2 bases at V and 6 bases at J, with 4 bases in the middle. CDR3 DNA: TGTGCCAGCAGTTTATCTCCCGGGGAGCTGTTTTTT. It encodes CASSLSPGELFF.